Listed here are 27 T cell receptor beta chains from one sample, sequenced in a study of control samples from healthy donors and cancer patients. The table came from immunoSEQ multiplex PCR; TCRdb's copy has only in-frame clones and leaves some out. The table records roughly 170,000 clones, 85% to 95% of them present only once. Source material: blood. All receptors come from a man aged 18 to 30 in good health.

V usage is TRBV21-1 and J usage is TRBJ2-7; no check of the table's D call, TRBD1, against the DNA was made. TRBV21-1 is shown as a pseudogene. This CDR3 comprises 12 residues. The CDR3 reads CASKCRGYEQYF. For the CDR3, the DNA is TGTGCCAGCAAGTGCAGGGGGTACGAGCAGTACTTC.

The V gene is TRBV6-5, the J gene TRBJ2-3; 7 bases agree with TRBD2. CDR3 size: 15 residues. With 5 bases clipped from V and 0 bases from J, the junction kept 5 bases outside the gene matches. The germline gives CDR1 MNHEY, CDR2 SVGAGI. DNA of the CDR3: TGTGCCAGCAGTCAACTAGCGATGAGCACAGATACGCAGTATTTT. Its protein product is CASSQLAMSTDTQYF.

This chain connects TRBV18 to TRBJ1-5; perhaps TRBD1 as D (5 bases). Germline V lookup: CDR1 KGHSH, CDR2 LQKENI. This CDR3 region has 14 residues. V shed 4 bases and J shed 6 bases, with 13 bases lying between them. The CDR3 bases are TGTGCCAGCTCACAGGGGATTTTGGGTCAGCCCCAGCATTTT. Protein sequence: CASSQGILGQPQHF.

J is TRBJ1-5 and V is TRBV6-5; 7 positions agree with TRBD1. Germline V lookup: CDR1 MNHEY, CDR2 SVGAGI. The length of the CDR3 is 13 residues. V shed 8 bases, J shed 0 bases, and the junction held 1 base outside the gene matches. Here the CDR3 reads CASGTDSNQPQHF. In DNA, the CDR3 is TGTGCCAGCGGGACAGATAGCAATCAGCCCCAGCATTTT.

This chain uses TRBV3-1 (or the pseudogene TRBV3-2) with TRBJ2-3; D is perhaps TRBD2 (6 bases). Trimming cost V 8 bases and J 3 bases, with 15 bases left between them. This CDR3 spans 14 amino acids. Looked up from germline, CDR1 is LGHDT and CDR2 is YNNKEL (reference sequence). This CDR3 reads CASSPGLITDTQYF. In DNA, the CDR3 is TGTGCCAGCTCTCCGGGACTTATTACAGATACGCAGTATTTT.

The chain combines TRBV9 with TRBJ2-2; the D gene is possibly TRBD2 (5 bases). Germline assignment: CDR1 SGDLS and CDR2 YYNGEE. The CDR3 is 13 amino acids. V was clipped by 3 bases and J by 6 bases, with 9 bases between them. Here the CDR3 reads CASSGGWAGELFF. The DNA for the CDR3 is TGTGCCAGCAGCGGCGGGTGGGCCGGGGAGCTGTTTTTT.

The genes are TRBV7-8 and TRBJ1-1, with a tentative D call TRBD1 (5 bases). The V gene lost 3 bases and the J gene lost 4 bases, with 18 bases spanning the gap. The CDR3 consists of 16 residues. CDR1 and CDR2 from the germline V gene are SGHVS and FQNEAQ. The chain's CDR3 is CASSFLGGEFSTEAFF. The CDR3 DNA sequence: TGTGCCAGCAGCTTCCTCGGGGGGGAATTTAGCACTGAAGCTTTCTTT.

In nucleotides, the CDR3 is TGCGCCAGCAGCTCGGAGTATCAGGCCTATGGCTACACCTTC. Translated: CASSSEYQAYGYTF. The rearrangement uses TRBV5-1 and TRBJ1-2; D is uncertain. This CDR3 is built from 14 residues. Germline CDR1 reads SGHRS; CDR2 reads YFSETQ. V was shortened by 3 bases and J by 4 bases, with 13 bases between the two germline ends. The variable domain in full, with the rest retrieved from reference TRBV5-1 and TRBJ1-2, is KAGVTQTPRYLIKTRGQQVTLSCSPISGHRSVSWYQQTPGQGLQFLFEYFSETQRNKGNFPGRFSGRQFSNSRSEMNVSTLELGDSALYLCASSSEYQAYGYTFGSGTRLTVV.

CDR3 DNA: TGTGCCAGCAGCAAAGCTTCTCGGAGGGGGCGCGACTATGGCTACACCTTC. Amino acid sequence: CASSKASRRGRDYGYTF. The chain couples TRBV21-1 to TRBJ1-2; TRBD1 is taken as the D call from the table, unchecked against the DNA. TRBV21-1 constitutes a pseudogene. The CDR3 consists of 17 residues.

J is TRBJ1-4 and V is TRBV30; D call uncertain. This CDR3 comprises 12 residues. The V gene lost 1 base and the J gene lost 6 bases, with 6 bases spanning the gap. CDR1 and CDR2 from the germline V gene are GTSNPN and SVGIG (reference sequence). The CDR3 sequence: CAWSGEDEKLFF. CDR3 sequence (DNA): TGTGCCTGGAGTGGGGAGGATGAAAAACTGTTTTTT.

V gene TRBV30 combines with J gene TRBJ2-7, with D possibly called TRBD1 or TRBD2 (6 bases each). The germline V gene encodes CDR1 GTSNPN and CDR2 SVGIG (reference sequence). The CDR3 covers 13 residues. Trimming took 0 bases from V and 7 from J, leaving 13 bases between them. In DNA form, the CDR3 reads TGTGCCTGGAGTGTCGTGGGGGCGGGAGAGCAGTACTTC. This gives the protein CAWSVVGAGEQYF. Using reference TRBV30 and TRBJ2-7 for the parts outside the CDR3, the full variable domain is SQTIHQWPATLVQPVGSPLSLECTVEGTSNPNLYWYRQAAGRGLQLLFYSVGIGQISSEVPQNLSASRPQDRQFILSSKKLLLSDSGFYLCAWSVVGAGEQYFGPGTRLTVT.

This chain connects TRBV3-1 (or the pseudogene TRBV3-2) to TRBJ2-3; D not certain. The V end was cut by 7 bases, the J end by 0 bases, with 11 bases between. The CDR3 is 14 amino acids. Germline V gives CDR1 LGHDT, CDR2 YNNKEL (reference sequence). CDR3 sequence: CASKLAFSTDTQYF. CDR3 sequence (DNA): TGTGCCAGCAAACTGGCTTTTAGCACAGATACGCAGTATTTT.

V usage is TRBV25-1 and J usage is TRBJ1-1; D is perhaps TRBD1 (6 bases). There are 12 residues in the CDR3. Trimming removed 8 bases at V and 4 bases at J, with 11 bases between. The germline gives CDR1 MGHDK, CDR2 SYGVNS. The CDR3 DNA reads as TGTGCCAGCTGGGGACACTTCACTGAAGCTTTCTTT. Translation: CASWGHFTEAFF.

V gene TRBV30 combines with J gene TRBJ1-2; 9 nucleotides agree with TRBD1. There are 14 residues in the CDR3. J was trimmed by 3 bases and V by 1 base; bases with no gene match: 3. Germline V gene data show CDR1 as GTSNPN and CDR2 as SVGIG (reference sequence). CDR3 sequence reads: CAWSADRGHYGYTF. In DNA, the CDR3 is TGTGCCTGGAGTGCGGACAGGGGACACTATGGCTACACCTTC.

The chain is built from TRBV5-1 and TRBJ2-7; D unresolved. The CDR3 has 14 residues. The V gene's germline CDR1 is SGHRS and CDR2 YFSETQ. Trimming left V 0 bases short and J 3 bases short, with 10 bases between. The CDR3 loop is CASSLEDGSYEQYF. CDR3 nucleotide sequence: TGCGCCAGCAGCTTGGAGGATGGAAGCTACGAGCAGTACTTC.

This chain joins TRBV6-2 or TRBV6-3 and TRBJ1-2, with D unclear. Per germline, CDR1 MNHEY and CDR2 SVGEGT. Trimming took off 6 bases at V and 4 bases at J, with 15 bases between the two ends. The CDR3 has 14 residues. The CDR3 DNA sequence: TGTGCCAGCAGCCCGGAAAAATACAGCTATGGCTACACCTTC. This translates into CASSPEKYSYGYTF.

The V call is TRBV6-5, the J call TRBJ1-5; possibly TRBD1 for D (5 bases). Germline CDR1 reads MNHEY; CDR2 reads SVGAGI. The V gene lost 4 bases and the J gene lost 3 bases, with 13 bases spanning the gap. CDR3 length equals 15 residues. CDR3: CASSFRGGSNQPQHF. In DNA form, the CDR3 reads TGTGCCAGCAGTTTCCGTGGGGGGTCCAATCAGCCCCAGCATTTT.

V is TRBV6-1 and J is TRBJ2-5, with D hard to call. In germline, CDR1 is MNHNS, CDR2 SASEGT. The CDR3 is 13 residues long. V lost 3 bases and J 5 bases, leaving 10 bases between the germline ends. In nucleotides, the CDR3 is TGTGCCAGCAGTGAGGATCGTCGGGAGACCCAGTACTTC. Translated: CASSEDRRETQYF.

The sample holds a few counts of this clone. The genes are TRBV29-1 and TRBJ1-1; D is uncertain. This CDR3 is 13 amino acids long. CDR1 and CDR2 (germline): SQVTM, ANQGSEA. The V and J ends lost 8 bases and 8 bases respectively, with 21 bases between them. CDR3 nucleotide sequence: TGCAGCACTCAAATGGAGGGTAGGCTGGAAGCTTTCTTT. Translation gives CSTQMEGRLEAFF.

This CDR3 is CASSLIRDSNQPQHF. The CDR3 DNA is TGTGCCAGCAGCTTGATACGGGACAGCAATCAGCCCCAGCATTTT. V is TRBV5-6 and J is TRBJ1-5; a possible D gene is TRBD1 (5 bases). Germline assignment: CDR1 SGHDT and CDR2 YYEEEE. The CDR3 loop spans 15 amino acids. V was shortened by 1 base and J by 1 base, with 9 bases between the two germline ends. Full variable domain (outside the CDR3, taken from reference TRBV5-6 and TRBJ1-5): DAGVTQSPTHLIKTRGQQVTLRCSPKSGHDTVSWYQQALGQGPQFIFQYYEEEERQRGNFPDRFSGHQFPNYSSELNVNALLLGDSALYLCASSLIRDSNQPQHFGDGTRLSIL.

V and J are TRBV5-6 and TRBJ2-7, with D perhaps assigned TRBD1 or TRBD2 (5 bases each). CDR3 length equals 16 residues. CDR1 and CDR2 (germline): SGHDT, YYEEEE. With 5 bases removed from V and 0 bases from J, the gap between germline ends came to 18 bases. The CDR3 DNA reads as TGTGCCAGCAGGTACTATGGGGACGGGAACTCCTACGAGCAGTACTTC. Its protein is CASRYYGDGNSYEQYF.

The chain couples TRBV9 to TRBJ1-3; 7 bases are a match to TRBD1. The CDR3 is 15 residues long. Germline loops: CDR1 SGDLS, CDR2 YYNGEE. V shed 4 bases, J shed 5 bases, and the junction held 9 bases outside the gene matches. CDR3 nucleotide sequence: TGTGCCAGCAGCCCCCGGACAGGAACGAGAAACACCATATATTTT. It translates to CASSPRTGTRNTIYF.

The chain uses TRBV3-1 (or the pseudogene TRBV3-2) and TRBJ1-4; possibly TRBD1 for D (6 bases). Trimming shortened V by 3 bases and J by 7 bases, and 18 bases separated the two germline ends. The CDR3 runs 16 residues. Germline assignment: CDR1 LGHDT and CDR2 YNNKEL (reference sequence). This CDR3 reads CASSQGKQGWSEKLFF. The CDR3 region has the DNA TGTGCCAGCAGCCAGGGTAAACAGGGATGGAGTGAAAAACTGTTTTTT.

This chain connects TRBV11-2 to TRBJ1-3; D not certain. The CDR3 covers 14 residues. Trimming removed 2 bases at V and 9 bases at J, with 14 bases between. The germline CDR1 and CDR2 sequences are SGHAT and FQNNGV. DNA of the CDR3: TGTGCCAGCAGCTTAAAAGAAACGTGGCCCACCATATATTTT. It encodes CASSLKETWPTIYF.

This chain links TRBV3-1 (or the pseudogene TRBV3-2) with TRBJ1-6; D not certain. V lost 5 bases and J 7 bases, leaving 9 bases between the germline ends. The CDR3 runs 13 residues. Per the germline V gene, CDR1 is LGHDT and CDR2 is YNNKEL (reference sequence). CDR3 nucleotides: TGTGCCAGCAGCGGACGGTCGAATTCACCCCTCCACTTT. The encoded protein is CASSGRSNSPLHF.

The chain employs TRBV21-1 and TRBJ1-2; the table's TRBD1 call for D was not verified on the DNA. TRBV21-1 is labeled a pseudogene. This CDR3 is built from 13 residues. In nucleotides, the CDR3 is TGTGCCAGCAGCAACCCGGACAGGGACGGCTACACCTTC. Encoded protein: CASSNPDRDGYTF.

The V and J genes are TRBV30 and TRBJ1-2, with a possible D match to TRBD1 (5 bases). V lost 1 base and J lost 5, with 14 bases in between. The CDR3 is made up of 14 amino acids. Germline CDR1 and CDR2: GTSNPN and SVGIG (reference sequence). The CDR3 protein is CAWSEGYGGYGYTF. The CDR3 DNA follows: TGTGCCTGGAGTGAGGGGTACGGGGGGTATGGCTACACCTTC.